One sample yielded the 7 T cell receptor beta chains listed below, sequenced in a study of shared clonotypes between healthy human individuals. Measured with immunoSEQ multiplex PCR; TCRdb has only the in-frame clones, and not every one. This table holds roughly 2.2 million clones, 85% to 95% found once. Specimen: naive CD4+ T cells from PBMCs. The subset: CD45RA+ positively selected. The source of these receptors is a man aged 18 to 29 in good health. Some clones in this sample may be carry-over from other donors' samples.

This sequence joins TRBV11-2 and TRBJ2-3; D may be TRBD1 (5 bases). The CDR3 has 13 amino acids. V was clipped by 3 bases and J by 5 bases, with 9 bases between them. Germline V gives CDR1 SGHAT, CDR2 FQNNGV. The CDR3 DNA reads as TGTGCCAGCAGCTTTCGCAGGGAAGATACGCAGTATTTT. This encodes CASSFRREDTQYF.

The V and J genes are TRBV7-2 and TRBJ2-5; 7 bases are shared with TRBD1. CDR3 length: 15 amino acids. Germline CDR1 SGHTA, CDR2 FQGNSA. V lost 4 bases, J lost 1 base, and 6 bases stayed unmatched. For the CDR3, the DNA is TGTGCCAGCAGCTGGGACAGACAAGTCCAAGAGACCCAGTACTTC. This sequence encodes CASSWDRQVQETQYF.

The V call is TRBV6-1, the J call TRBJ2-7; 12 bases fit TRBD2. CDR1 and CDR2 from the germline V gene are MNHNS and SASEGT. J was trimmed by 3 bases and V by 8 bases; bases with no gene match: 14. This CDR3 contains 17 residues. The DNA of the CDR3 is TGTGCCAGCGGTGGGGGCTTGGGACTAGCGGGCCTCTACGAGCAGTACTTC. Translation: CASGGGLGLAGLYEQYF.

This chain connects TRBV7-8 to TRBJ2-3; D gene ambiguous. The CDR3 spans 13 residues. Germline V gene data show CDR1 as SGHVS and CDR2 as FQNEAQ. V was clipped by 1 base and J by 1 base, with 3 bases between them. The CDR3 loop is CASSLVGTDTQYF. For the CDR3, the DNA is TGTGCCAGCAGCTTAGTCGGCACAGATACGCAGTATTTT.

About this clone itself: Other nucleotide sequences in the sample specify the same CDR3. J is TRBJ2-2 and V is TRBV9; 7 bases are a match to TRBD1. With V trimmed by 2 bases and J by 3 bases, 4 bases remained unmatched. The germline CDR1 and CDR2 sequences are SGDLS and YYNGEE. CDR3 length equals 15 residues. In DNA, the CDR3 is TGTGCCAGCAGCGTGAGGGGGCGCGACACCGGGGAGCTGTTTTTT. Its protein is CASSVRGRDTGELFF.

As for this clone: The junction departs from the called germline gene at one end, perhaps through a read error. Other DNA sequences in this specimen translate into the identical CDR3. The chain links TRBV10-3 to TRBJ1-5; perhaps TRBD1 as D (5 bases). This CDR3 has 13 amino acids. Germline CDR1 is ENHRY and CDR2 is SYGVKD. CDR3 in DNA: TGTGCCATCCAGGGATTGAGCAACCAGCCCCAGCATTTT. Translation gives CAIQGLSNQPQHF.

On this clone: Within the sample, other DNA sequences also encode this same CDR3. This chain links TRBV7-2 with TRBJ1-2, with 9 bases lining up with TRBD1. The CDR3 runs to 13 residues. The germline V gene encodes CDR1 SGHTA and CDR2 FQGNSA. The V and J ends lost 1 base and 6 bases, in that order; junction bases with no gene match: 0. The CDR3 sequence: CASSLGTGDGYTF. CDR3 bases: TGTGCCAGCAGCTTAGGGACAGGGGATGGCTACACCTTC.